One sample yielded the 24 T cell receptor beta chains listed below, sequenced in a study of blood T cell repertoires in COVID-19. This table comes from immunoSEQ multiplex PCR, and its TCRdb copy is limited to in-frame clones, with some not included. The repertoire holds about 250,000 clones, with approximately 85% as singletons. The sample taken for sequencing was peripheral blood. The receptors derive from an elderly woman with COVID-19, enrolled during active disease.

V usage is TRBV7-9 and J usage is TRBJ1-4; the D gene is possibly TRBD1 (6 bases). Germline V lookup: CDR1 SEHNR, CDR2 FQNEAQ (reference sequence). Trimming pared 3 bases from V and 8 bases from J, leaving 10 bases between. CDR3 length equals 13 residues. In nucleotides, the CDR3 is TGTGCCAGCAGCTTCGGACAGTTCGAAAAACTGTTTTTT. Its translation is CASSFGQFEKLFF.

The chain carries TRBV28 and TRBJ2-2; 11 bases align to TRBD1. V dropped 4 bases and J dropped 2; count of bases not matched to a gene: 6. This CDR3 contains 17 residues. The germline gives CDR1 MDHEN, CDR2 SYDVKM. In DNA, the CDR3 is TGTGCCAGCAGTTCTCCGGGACAGGGGGGCAACACCGGGGAGCTGTTTTTT. Protein sequence: CASSSPGQGGNTGELFF.

This clone was seen a single time. V is TRBV7-9 and J is TRBJ2-1; TRBD1 agrees at 7 bases. With 5 bases clipped from V and 6 bases from J, the junction kept 13 bases outside the gene matches. CDR3 length: 16 residues. Germline CDR1 and CDR2: SEHNR and FQNEAQ (reference sequence). The CDR3 nucleotides are TGTGCCAGCAGCATTCGAACAGGGGAATTCCGCAATGAGCAGTTCTTC. Its translation is CASSIRTGEFRNEQFF. Filled out from reference TRBV7-9 and TRBJ2-1, the complete variable domain reads DTGVSQNPRHKITKRGQNVTFRCDPISEHNRLYWYRQTLGQGPEFLTYFQNEAQLEKSRLLSDRFSAERPKGSFSTLEIQRTEQGDSAMYLCASSIRTGEFRNEQFFGPGTRLTVL.

V and J are TRBV6-8 and TRBJ2-7, with 7 bases fitting TRBD2. V gave up 3 bases and J gave up 3 bases; unmatched junction bases: 11. The CDR3 contains 16 residues. Germline lookup yields CDR1 MNHGY and CDR2 SAAAGT. CDR3 in amino acids: CASSYSVRRGNYEQYV. As DNA, the CDR3 is TGTGCCAGCAGTTATTCCGTTCGGCGGGGGAACTACGAGCAGTACGTC.

The chain uses TRBV28 and TRBJ2-7, with 9 positions matching TRBD2. The V gene end was trimmed by 5 bases and the J gene end by 0 bases; junction bases not matched to a gene: 14. Germline V lookup: CDR1 MDHEN, CDR2 SYDVKM. This CDR3 is 18 amino acids long. The CDR3 nucleotides are TGTGCCAGCAGTACCCCGTCTGGCGGGGGGGGAAACTCCTACGAGCAGTACTTC. It encodes CASSTPSGGGGNSYEQYF.

The chain combines TRBV19 with TRBJ2-7; D is perhaps TRBD1 (6 bases). Germline CDR1 is LNHDA and CDR2 is SQIVND (reference sequence). Trimming pared 6 bases from V and 0 bases from J, leaving 12 bases between. There are 14 residues in the CDR3. CDR3 region: CASRDGQNSYEQYF. CDR3 DNA: TGTGCCAGTAGGGACGGACAGAACTCCTACGAGCAGTACTTC.

The CDR3 DNA reads TGTGCCAGCAGGGAAGCGGGGGGGCCTACAGATACGCAGTATTTT. As protein: CASREAGGPTDTQYF. V and J are TRBV7-2 and TRBJ2-3, with 10 bases fitting TRBD2. The CDR3 sequence is 15 residues long. Germline V gene lookup returns CDR1 SGHTA and CDR2 FQGNSA. Trimming at V came to 6 bases and at J to 3 bases, leaving 6 bases not matched to a gene.

This clone was counted once. The chain joins TRBV6-7 to TRBJ2-7, with TRBD1 matching 10 bases. TRBV6-7 is noted as an ORF with a role that remains uncertain. CDR3 length equals 20 residues. The ends lost 0 bases at V and 3 bases at J; junction bases unmatched: 17. The chain's CDR3 is CASSYSPCPLGQGHLYEQYV. DNA of the CDR3: TGTGCCAGCAGTTACTCCCCTTGCCCTCTGGGACAGGGGCATCTCTACGAGCAGTACGTC.

The gene calls are TRBV9 and TRBJ2-5; 9 bases fit TRBD2. Trimming took 3 bases from V and 3 from J; bases not matched to a gene: 6. Germline loops: CDR1 SGDLS, CDR2 YYNGEE. The CDR3 is 15 amino acids. The CDR3 nucleotides are TGTGCCAGCAGCGACACAGCGGGGGGTAAAGAGACCCAGTACTTC. As protein: CASSDTAGGKETQYF. Drawing the rest from reference TRBV9 and TRBJ2-5, the complete variable domain is DSGVTQTPKHLITATGQRVTLRCSPRSGDLSVYWYQQSLDQGLQFLIQYYNGEERAKGNILERFSAQQFPDLHSELNLSSLELGDSALYFCASSDTAGGKETQYFGPGTRLLVL.

CDR3 sequence (DNA): TGTGCCAGCAGTTACTGGGGACGACTAGGGGACACTGAAGCTTTCTTT. Its translation is CASSYWGRLGDTEAFF. This chain joins TRBV6-5 and TRBJ1-1, with a possible D match to TRBD1 (5 bases). Trimming left V 1 base short and J 3 bases short, with 15 bases between. CDR1 and CDR2 from the germline V gene are MNHEY and SVGAGI. The CDR3 has 16 residues.

This clone turned up a few times. The rearrangement joins TRBV3-1 (or the pseudogene TRBV3-2) to TRBJ1-2; 7 bases are a match to TRBD1. CDR3 length: 13 amino acids. V shed 4 bases and J 7 bases; nucleotides not matched to a gene: 6. Germline V lookup: CDR1 LGHDT, CDR2 YNNKEL (reference sequence). The CDR3 spells CASSPKTGSGYTF. The CDR3 DNA is TGTGCCAGCAGCCCCAAGACAGGGTCTGGCTACACCTTC.

This chain links TRBV20-1 with TRBJ2-7; D gene uncertain. V lost 3 bases to trimming and J lost 2 bases, with 5 bases between them. Germline V CDR1 and CDR2: DFQATT, SNEGSKA (reference sequence). The CDR3 extends over 11 amino acids. The CDR3 DNA sequence: TGCAGTGCTAGGTTAGCCTACGAGCAGTACGTC. It is translated as CSARLAYEQYV.

The table lists this clone with a few counts. V is TRBV6-5 and J is TRBJ1-1, with D uncertain. Germline assignment: CDR1 MNHEY and CDR2 SVGAGI. CDR3 length equals 16 residues. The V end lost 4 bases, the J end lost 1 base, and 16 bases lay between the germline ends. In DNA form, the CDR3 reads TGTGCCAGCAGTTCGGTAGATGCCAAACCGAACACTGAAGCTTTCTTT. It translates to CASSSVDAKPNTEAFF.

The chain couples TRBV18 to TRBJ1-3, with 7 bases matching TRBD1. The CDR3 length is 16 residues. The germline gives CDR1 KGHSH, CDR2 LQKENI. V shed 1 base, J shed 2 bases, and the junction held 5 bases outside the gene matches. DNA of the CDR3: TGTGCCAGCTCACCACAGGGGGCTATAACTGGAAACACCATATATTTT. This gives the protein CASSPQGAITGNTIYF.

This clone was counted a few times. This chain connects TRBV30 to TRBJ1-2, with a tentative D call TRBD1 (5 bases). V lost 4 bases, J lost 6 bases, and 15 bases lay in between. CDR3 size: 13 residues. Looked up from germline, CDR1 is GTSNPN and CDR2 is SVGIG (reference sequence). The CDR3 nucleotides read TGTGCCTGGACCAAAAGGGGTCAGGATGGCTACACCTTC. Its protein is CAWTKRGQDGYTF.

There are a few counts of this clone. V is TRBV9 and J is TRBJ1-5; D might be TRBD1 (5 bases). CDR3 size: 15 residues. V dropped 0 bases and J dropped 2 bases, with 9 bases sitting between them. Germline V gene data show CDR1 as SGDLS and CDR2 as YYNGEE. DNA of the CDR3: TGTGCCAGCAGCGTAGAGGGACTCCGCAATCAGCCCCAGCATTTT. Encoded protein: CASSVEGLRNQPQHF.

The chain recombines TRBV6-4 with TRBJ1-5; TRBD1 is a possible D gene (5 bases). Trimming pared 3 bases from V and 1 base from J, leaving 10 bases between. This CDR3 is 15 amino acids long. Germline values: CDR1 MRHNA, CDR2 SNTAGT. For the CDR3, the DNA is TGTGCCAGCAGTGAGGCGGCAGGGAGCAATCAGCCCCAGCATTTT. Encoded protein: CASSEAAGSNQPQHF.

The CDR3 sequence is CASSYSIREGTEAFF. The CDR3 nucleotides are TGTGCCAGCAGTTACTCGATCAGGGAGGGGACTGAAGCTTTCTTT. The V and J genes are TRBV6-6 and TRBJ1-1; maybe TRBD1 (5 bases). The germline V gene encodes CDR1 MNHNY and CDR2 SVGAGI (reference sequence). CDR3 size: 15 residues. Trimming shortened V by 0 bases and J by 5 bases, and 13 bases separated the two germline ends.

Here the CDR3 DNA reads TGTGCCAGCAGCCAAGGACGGGGGGCTTGGGGCACTGAAGCTTTCTTT. Encoded protein: CASSQGRGAWGTEAFF. This chain joins TRBV3-1 (or the pseudogene TRBV3-2) and TRBJ1-1, with D possibly being TRBD1 (6 bases). The V end lost 1 base, the J end lost 4 bases, and 16 bases lay between the germline ends. Germline-derived CDR1 and CDR2 are LGHDT and YNNKEL (reference sequence). This CDR3 comprises 16 residues.

The CDR3 DNA sequence: TGCGCCAGCAGTCGACTGGGGACAGGGAACACTGAAGCTTTCTTT. Its translation: CASSRLGTGNTEAFF. The rearrangement joins TRBV10-2 to TRBJ1-1, with 8 positions matching TRBD1. Per germline, CDR1 WSHSY and CDR2 SAAADI. V lost 5 bases and J lost 1; bases outside the gene matches: 6. The CDR3 has 15 amino acids.

The genes are TRBV29-1 and TRBJ2-7; weak D call: TRBD2 (5 bases). Per the germline V gene, CDR1 is SQVTM and CDR2 is ANQGSEA. The CDR3 covers 14 residues. The V end was cut by 1 base, the J end by 3 bases, with 13 bases between. CDR3 amino acids: CSVEGSPEGYEQYV. For the CDR3, the DNA is TGCAGCGTTGAAGGCTCCCCCGAGGGCTACGAGCAGTACGTC.

The chain employs TRBV25-1 and TRBJ2-2; 7 positions agree with TRBD2. Trimming at V came to 8 bases and at J to 3 bases, leaving 9 bases not matched to a gene. Germline values: CDR1 MGHDK, CDR2 SYGVNS. The CDR3 spans 15 residues. Here the CDR3 reads CASHPMGGYTGELFF. In nucleotides, the CDR3 is TGTGCCAGCCATCCCATGGGAGGGTACACCGGGGAGCTGTTTTTT.

This clone was seen more than once but under ten times. V gene TRBV10-1 combines with J gene TRBJ2-1; 10 nucleotides align to TRBD2. CDR1 and CDR2 (germline): WNHNN, SYGVQD (reference sequence). There are 15 residues in the CDR3. V was clipped by 3 bases and J by 2 bases; unmatched bases: 1. The CDR3 bases are TGCGCCAGCAGTGAAGCGGGGGGGCCCTACAATGAGCAGTTCTTC. Translating gives CASSEAGGPYNEQFF.

The chain links TRBV10-3 to TRBJ2-7; D remains unclear. CDR3 size: 11 residues. Germline CDR1 ENHRY, CDR2 SYGVKD. Trimming took 10 bases from V and 0 from J, leaving 7 bases between them. This chain's CDR3 is CATASSYEQYF. The DNA for the CDR3 is TGTGCCACCGCCAGCTCCTACGAGCAGTACTTC.